These 2 T cell receptor beta chains came from one sample sequenced in a study of beta chain features in type 1 diabetes. Whole-study results and caveats: Among patients with Type 1 diabetes, TCRB CDR3s were moderately but significantly shorter in every one of the four CD4+ subsets.

These TCRs are of unknown antigen specificity. Expressed TCRB transcripts were sequenced because the isolated RNA had all been reverse transcribed beforehand. Method: immunoSEQ multiplex PCR; TCRdb's copy keeps in-frame clones and lacks some. The table records approximately 360,000 clones, 10% to 15% of them present only once. Material for sequencing was naive CD4+ T cells from blood. These receptors came from a woman aged 18-30 years with type 1 diabetes.

The rearrangement joins TRBV7-9 to TRBJ1-1, with TRBD1 as a possible D gene (6 bases). CDR1 and CDR2 (germline): SEHNR, FQNEAQ (reference sequence). The CDR3 consists of 14 residues. V lost 5 bases and J 0 bases, leaving 10 bases between the germline ends. CDR3 coding DNA: TGTGCCAGCAGCAACGGACAGATGAACACTGAAGCTTTCTTT. Its translation is CASSNGQMNTEAFF. Supplemented by reference TRBV7-9 and TRBJ1-1, the full variable domain reads DTGVSQNPRHKITKRGQNVTFRCDPISEHNRLYWYRQTLGQGPEFLTYFQNEAQLEKSRLLSDRFSAERPKGSFSTLEIQRTEQGDSAMYLCASSNGQMNTEAFFGQGTRLTVV.

The chain recombines TRBV18 with TRBJ1-5, with a possible D match to TRBD1 (5 bases). CDR1 and CDR2 from the germline V gene are KGHSH and LQKENI. The V end lost 2 bases, the J end lost 1 base, and 12 bases lay between the germline ends. The CDR3 is 16 amino acids. This CDR3 reads CASSPISSGSNQPQHF. The CDR3 DNA is TGTGCCAGCTCACCAATCAGTTCAGGGAGCAATCAGCCCCAGCATTTT.